The rows below give T cell receptor beta chains drawn from one sample of a study of cytomegalovirus exposure and HLA in healthy donors. Measured with immunoSEQ multiplex PCR; TCRdb has only the in-frame clones, and not every one. The sample has 150,000 to 200,000 clones, about 85% seen once. The sequenced material came from PBMCs. The origin of the receptors is a woman aged 45-65 years in good health and CMV-seronegative. The CDR3 runs from the conserved cysteine through the conserved F or W. D genes are given only for firm matches. Where a row states a size, it is once, few, many or the class of an expanded clone; other rows omit it.

CDR3 length: 17
V gene: TRBV7-2
clone size: once
J gene: TRBJ2-1
D gene: .
CDR3 protein: CASTQPKGGGLYNEQFF
CDR3 DNA: TGTGCCAGCACTCAACCCAAAGGGGGGGGCCTGTACAATGAGCAGTTCTTC

CDR3 length: 14
V gene: TRBV7-9
clone size: .
J gene: TRBJ1-4
D gene: .
CDR3 protein: CASSLTGTNEKLFF
CDR3 DNA: TGTGCCAGCAGCTTAACGGGAACTAATGAAAAACTGTTTTTT

CDR3 length: 16
V gene: TRBV27
clone size: .
J gene: TRBJ2-6
D gene: TRBD2
CDR3 protein: CASSREGPSGANVLTF
CDR3 DNA: TGTGCCAGCTCCCGGGAGGGGCCAAGTGGGGCCAACGTCCTGACTTTC

CDR3 length: 14
V gene: TRBV13
clone size: .
J gene: TRBJ2-3
D gene: .
CDR3 protein: CASSLKLATDTQYF
CDR3 DNA: TGTGCCAGCAGCTTAAAATTAGCGACAGATACGCAGTATTTT

CDR3 length: 12
V gene: TRBV5-1
clone size: .
J gene: TRBJ2-3
D gene: .
CDR3 protein: CASSRGEDTQYF
CDR3 DNA: TGCGCCAGCAGCCGCGGGGAAGATACGCAGTATTTT

CDR3 length: 13
V gene: TRBV6-4
clone size: .
J gene: TRBJ2-1
D gene: TRBD2
CDR3 protein: CASSGGGADEQFF
CDR3 DNA: TGTGCCAGCTCGGGCGGGGGGGCGGATGAGCAGTTCTTC

CDR3 length: 17
V gene: TRBV7-8
clone size: .
J gene: TRBJ1-3
D gene: .
CDR3 protein: CASSPTGGFLSGNTIYF
CDR3 DNA: TGTGCCAGCAGCCCTACGGGGGGATTCCTCTCTGGAAACACCATATATTTT

CDR3 length: 12
V gene: TRBV5-6
clone size: few
J gene: TRBJ2-5
D gene: .
CDR3 protein: CASSTNQETQYF
CDR3 DNA: TGTGCCAGCAGCACAAACCAAGAGACCCAGTACTTC

CDR3 length: 13
V gene: TRBV6-6
clone size: few
J gene: TRBJ1-2
D gene: .
CDR3 protein: CASSRRTEGGYTF
CDR3 DNA: TGTGCCAGCAGTAGACGGACGGAGGGTGGCTACACCTTC

CDR3 length: 11
V gene: TRBV28
clone size: .
J gene: TRBJ1-2
D gene: .
CDR3 protein: CASGESYGYTF
CDR3 DNA: TGTGCCAGCGGGGAGTCCTATGGCTACACCTTC

CDR3 length: 14
V gene: TRBV29-1
clone size: .
J gene: TRBJ1-5
D gene: TRBD1
CDR3 protein: CSDEGGPKNQPQHF
CDR3 DNA: TGCAGCGACGAAGGGGGCCCCAAAAATCAGCCCCAGCATTTT

CDR3 length: 17
V gene: TRBV7-2
clone size: .
J gene: TRBJ1-3
D gene: TRBD1
CDR3 protein: CASSSVPGGRSGNTIYF
CDR3 DNA: TGTGCCAGCAGCTCGGTACCAGGGGGCCGCTCTGGAAACACCATATATTTT

CDR3 length: 17
V gene: TRBV7-6
clone size: few
J gene: TRBJ1-1
D gene: .
CDR3 protein: CASSLDLGAGVGTEAFF
CDR3 DNA: TGTGCCAGCAGCTTAGACCTAGGGGCAGGGGTTGGTACTGAAGCTTTCTTT

CDR3 length: 17
V gene: TRBV13
clone size: .
J gene: TRBJ2-3
D gene: TRBD2
CDR3 protein: CASSLAPLAGVSDTQYF
CDR3 DNA: TGTGCCAGCAGCTTAGCCCCCCTAGCGGGGGTCTCAGATACGCAGTATTTT

CDR3 length: 11
V gene: TRBV25-1
clone size: .
J gene: TRBJ2-7
D gene: .
CDR3 protein: CASSRLTEQYF
CDR3 DNA: TGTGCCAGCAGTAGACTAACTGAGCAGTACTTC

CDR3 length: 15
V gene: TRBV4-2
clone size: .
J gene: TRBJ2-3
D gene: TRBD2
CDR3 protein: CASSQGLADTDTQYF
CDR3 DNA: TGTGCCAGCAGCCAGGGACTAGCGGACACAGATACGCAGTATTTT

CDR3 length: 16
V gene: TRBV13
clone size: .
J gene: TRBJ2-3
D gene: TRBD2
CDR3 protein: CASSSWTSGNSDTQYF
CDR3 DNA: TGTGCCAGCAGCTCTTGGACTAGCGGGAACTCAGATACGCAGTATTTT

CDR3 length: 15
V gene: TRBV29-1
clone size: .
J gene: TRBJ2-1
D gene: TRBD2
CDR3 protein: CSVAAGLAGIGEQFF
CDR3 DNA: TGCAGCGTCGCCGCGGGACTAGCGGGAATAGGTGAGCAGTTCTTC

CDR3 length: 14
V gene: TRBV18
clone size: .
J gene: TRBJ1-5
D gene: TRBD1
CDR3 protein: CASSPNPSGQNQHF
CDR3 DNA: TGTGCCAGCTCACCGAATCCCTCGGGACAGAACCAGCATTTT

CDR3 length: 14
V gene: TRBV2
clone size: .
J gene: TRBJ1-2
D gene: TRBD1
CDR3 protein: CASSERQGTPGYTF
CDR3 DNA: TGTGCCAGCAGTGAGCGACAGGGAACTCCTGGCTACACCTTC

CDR3 length: 15
V gene: TRBV6-1
clone size: few
J gene: TRBJ1-1
D gene: .
CDR3 protein: CASSGVLRVPTEAFF
CDR3 DNA: TGTGCCAGCAGTGGGGTCCTCAGGGTGCCCACTGAAGCTTTCTTT

CDR3 length: 13
V gene: TRBV6-1
clone size: .
J gene: TRBJ1-1
D gene: TRBD1
CDR3 protein: CASSSSTGVEAFF
CDR3 DNA: TGTGCCAGCAGTTCCTCGACAGGGGTTGAAGCTTTCTTT

CDR3 length: 14
V gene: TRBV7-9
clone size: .
J gene: TRBJ2-5
D gene: TRBD1
CDR3 protein: CASSADRGWETQYF
CDR3 DNA: TGTGCCAGCAGCGCCGACAGGGGTTGGGAGACCCAGTACTTC

CDR3 length: 13
V gene: TRBV2
clone size: few
J gene: TRBJ2-1
D gene: .
CDR3 protein: CASRPDSNNEQFF
CDR3 DNA: TGTGCCAGCAGACCAGACAGCAACAATGAGCAGTTCTTC

CDR3 length: 11
V gene: TRBV20-1
clone size: .
J gene: TRBJ2-5
D gene: .
CDR3 protein: CSARGAETQYF
CDR3 DNA: TGCAGTGCTAGAGGGGCAGAGACCCAGTACTTC

CDR3 length: 13
V gene: TRBV9
clone size: .
J gene: TRBJ1-1
D gene: .
CDR3 protein: CASRSSPNTEAFF
CDR3 DNA: TGTGCCAGCCGTTCCAGTCCGAACACTGAAGCTTTCTTT

CDR3 length: 16
V gene: TRBV5-4
clone size: .
J gene: TRBJ2-7
D gene: TRBD1
CDR3 protein: CASSRPGTGTLYEQYF
CDR3 DNA: TGTGCCAGCAGCCGTCCCGGGACAGGGACCCTCTACGAGCAGTACTTC

CDR3 length: 14
V gene: TRBV6-6
clone size: .
J gene: TRBJ2-3
D gene: .
CDR3 protein: CASSYVGGTDTQYF
CDR3 DNA: TGTGCCAGCAGTTACGTAGGGGGCACAGATACGCAGTATTTT

CDR3 length: 16
V gene: TRBV28
clone size: .
J gene: TRBJ2-7
D gene: TRBD2
CDR3 protein: CASSPSGLDSSYEQYF
CDR3 DNA: TGTGCCAGCAGCCCTAGTGGACTAGACAGCTCCTACGAGCAGTACTTC

CDR3 length: 14
V gene: TRBV6-5
clone size: .
J gene: TRBJ1-5
D gene: .
CDR3 protein: CASSLGQSNQPQHF
CDR3 DNA: TGTGCCAGCAGCCTTGGACAGAGCAATCAGCCCCAGCATTTT

CDR3 length: 15
V gene: TRBV29-1
clone size: .
J gene: TRBJ1-1
D gene: .
CDR3 protein: CSVEEFDRPYTEAFF
CDR3 DNA: TGCAGCGTTGAAGAGTTCGACAGGCCATACACTGAAGCTTTCTTT

CDR3 length: 16
V gene: TRBV2
clone size: .
J gene: TRBJ2-3
D gene: TRBD2
CDR3 protein: CASTITSGGGTDTQYF
CDR3 DNA: TGTGCCAGCACCATTACTAGCGGGGGTGGCACAGATACGCAGTATTTT

CDR3 length: 12
V gene: TRBV6-6
clone size: few
J gene: TRBJ1-2
D gene: .
CDR3 protein: CALLAGEDGYTF
CDR3 DNA: TGTGCCTTACTCGCCGGGGAGGATGGCTACACCTTC

CDR3 length: 11
V gene: TRBV6-5
clone size: .
J gene: TRBJ2-7
D gene: .
CDR3 protein: CASWFEYEQYF
CDR3 DNA: TGTGCCAGCTGGTTCGAGTACGAGCAGTACTTC

CDR3 length: 15
V gene: TRBV5-4
clone size: .
J gene: TRBJ2-2
D gene: .
CDR3 protein: CASSPPPGTTGELFF
CDR3 DNA: TGTGCCAGCAGCCCCCCGCCAGGGACAACCGGGGAGCTGTTTTTT

CDR3 length: 15
V gene: TRBV11-1
clone size: once
J gene: TRBJ2-7
D gene: .
CDR3 protein: CASSLATGSSYEQYF
CDR3 DNA: TGTGCCAGCAGCTTGGCGACAGGTAGCTCCTACGAGCAGTACTTC

CDR3 length: 15
V gene: TRBV6-5
clone size: .
J gene: TRBJ2-6
D gene: .
CDR3 protein: CASKLGGAGANVLTF
CDR3 DNA: TGTGCCAGCAAGTTAGGCGGGGCCGGGGCCAACGTCCTGACTTTC

CDR3 length: 15
V gene: TRBV9
clone size: .
J gene: TRBJ1-3
D gene: .
CDR3 protein: CASSVDLSSGNTIYF
CDR3 DNA: TGTGCCAGCAGCGTAGATTTGAGCTCTGGAAACACCATATATTTT

CDR3 length: 14
V gene: TRBV21-1
clone size: .
J gene: TRBJ1-2
D gene: .
CDR3 protein: CASSMRKTNYGYTF
CDR3 DNA: TGTGCCAGCAGCATGCGGAAGACTAACTATGGCTACACCTTC

CDR3 length: 14
V gene: TRBV2
clone size: .
J gene: TRBJ1-1
D gene: TRBD1
CDR3 protein: CASSVEGANTEAFF
CDR3 DNA: TGTGCCAGCAGTGTTGAGGGGGCTAACACTGAAGCTTTCTTT

CDR3 length: 16
V gene: TRBV5-6
clone size: .
J gene: TRBJ2-6
D gene: .
CDR3 protein: CASSWVGGSGANVLTF
CDR3 DNA: TGTGCCAGCAGCTGGGTCGGGGGCTCTGGGGCCAACGTCCTGACTTTC

CDR3 length: 14
V gene: TRBV5-6
clone size: .
J gene: TRBJ2-7
D gene: .
CDR3 protein: CASSLGHLSYEQYF
CDR3 DNA: TGTGCCAGCAGCCTGGGACACCTCTCCTACGAGCAGTACTTC

CDR3 length: 12
V gene: TRBV7-9
clone size: .
J gene: TRBJ1-1
D gene: .
CDR3 protein: CSSSGVKTEAFF
CDR3 DNA: TGTTCCAGCTCGGGGGTGAAGACTGAAGCTTTCTTT

CDR3 length: 15
V gene: TRBV4-3
clone size: few
J gene: TRBJ2-5
D gene: .
CDR3 protein: CASSQVLLTTETQYF
CDR3 DNA: TGCGCCAGCAGCCAAGTTCTCCTAACCACCGAGACCCAGTACTTC

CDR3 length: 15
V gene: TRBV6-5
clone size: .
J gene: TRBJ1-4
D gene: TRBD1
CDR3 protein: CASRPGQGGNEKLFF
CDR3 DNA: TGTGCCAGCAGGCCGGGACAGGGAGGGAATGAAAAACTGTTTTTT

CDR3 length: 14
V gene: TRBV11-2
clone size: once
J gene: TRBJ1-1
D gene: .
CDR3 protein: CASSPQTGNTEAFF
CDR3 DNA: TGTGCCAGCAGCCCACAAACAGGGAACACTGAAGCTTTCTTT

CDR3 length: 16
V gene: TRBV7-8
clone size: few
J gene: TRBJ2-7
D gene: TRBD1
CDR3 protein: CASSLAKGQGSYEQYF
CDR3 DNA: TGTGCCAGCAGCTTAGCGAAGGGACAGGGTTCCTACGAGCAGTACTTC

CDR3 length: 16
V gene: TRBV28
clone size: .
J gene: TRBJ2-5
D gene: .
CDR3 protein: CASSPPRAPGGETQYF
CDR3 DNA: TGTGCCAGCAGTCCCCCCCGGGCCCCTGGAGGGGAGACCCAGTACTTC

CDR3 length: 15
V gene: TRBV11-2
clone size: .
J gene: TRBJ1-2
D gene: .
CDR3 protein: CASSLIGRGPYGYTF
CDR3 DNA: TGTGCCAGCAGCTTAATAGGCAGGGGACCGTATGGCTACACCTTC

CDR3 length: 14
V gene: TRBV7-2
clone size: .
J gene: TRBJ1-1
D gene: TRBD1
CDR3 protein: CASSRRGLIPEAFF
CDR3 DNA: TGTGCCAGCAGCCGGAGGGGGCTGATACCTGAAGCTTTCTTT

CDR3 length: 12
V gene: TRBV6-1
clone size: .
J gene: TRBJ2-2
D gene: .
CDR3 protein: CASSDVIGELFF
CDR3 DNA: TGTGCCAGCAGTGACGTTATCGGGGAGCTGTTTTTT